These T cell receptor beta chains were read from a single sample in a study of a mutant IDH1 vaccine in newly diagnosed glioma. Method: immunoSEQ multiplex PCR; TCRdb's copy keeps in-frame clones and lacks some. This sample has about 60,000 clones; around 80% occur once, and the top ten carry 4% to 5%. No antigen has been assigned to these receptors. Here the sequenced sample was PBMCs, taken from a glioma patient whose treatment included an IDH1 peptide vaccine. Receptor source: a man in his thirties or forties with glioma. Both conserved end residues are part of each CDR3. A D gene is named only where the DNA matches it firmly. The listing skips clone size in some rows; elsewhere it reads once, few, many or a size class.

V gene: TRBV21-1
J gene: TRBJ2-4
D gene: .
clone size: .
CDR3 protein: CASSSPNPGRKNIQYF
CDR3 DNA: TGTGCCAGCAGCTCCCCCAATCCCGGGAGGAAAAACATTCAGTACTTC

V gene: TRBV6-5
J gene: TRBJ2-1
D gene: TRBD2
clone size: once
CDR3 protein: CASSYSQRGANEQFF
CDR3 DNA: TGTGCCAGCAGTTACTCCCAGCGGGGTGCCAATGAGCAGTTCTTC

V gene: TRBV7-9
J gene: TRBJ1-2
D gene: TRBD1
clone size: .
CDR3 protein: CASSLGEGSGTGLYGYTF
CDR3 DNA: TGTGCCAGCAGCTTAGGGGAGGGTTCCGGGACAGGGTTGTATGGCTACACCTTC

V gene: TRBV6-6
J gene: TRBJ1-5
D gene: .
clone size: .
CDR3 protein: CASSNEGNNQPQHF
CDR3 DNA: TGTGCCAGCTCCAACGAGGGGAACAATCAGCCCCAGCATTTT

V gene: TRBV29-1
J gene: TRBJ1-2
D gene: .
clone size: .
CDR3 protein: CSVAGRGVDYGYTF
CDR3 DNA: TGCAGCGTTGCGGGGCGGGGCGTGGACTATGGCTACACCTTC

V gene: TRBV5-1
J gene: TRBJ1-2
D gene: TRBD1
clone size: .
CDR3 protein: CASTRTGDSYGYTF
CDR3 DNA: TGCGCCAGTACGAGGACAGGGGATAGCTATGGCTACACCTTC

V gene: TRBV4-2
J gene: TRBJ2-7
D gene: .
clone size: .
CDR3 protein: CASSQASALTYEQYF
CDR3 DNA: TGTGCCAGCAGCCAAGCGAGTGCGCTTACCTACGAGCAGTACTTC

V gene: TRBV27
J gene: TRBJ1-1
D gene: TRBD1
clone size: .
CDR3 protein: CASGKNGQGEAFF
CDR3 DNA: TGTGCCAGCGGAAAAAACGGACAGGGTGAGGCTTTCTTT

V gene: TRBV2
J gene: TRBJ2-7
D gene: TRBD1
clone size: .
CDR3 protein: CASSVLWDRGTGEQYF
CDR3 DNA: TGTGCCAGCAGTGTTCTTTGGGACAGGGGCACTGGCGAGCAGTACTTC

V gene: TRBV10-3
J gene: TRBJ1-3
D gene: TRBD1
clone size: .
CDR3 protein: CAIRPTDRALISGNTIYF
CDR3 DNA: TGTGCCATCAGACCCACGGACAGGGCGCTGATCTCTGGAAACACCATATATTTT

V gene: TRBV7-6
J gene: TRBJ2-3
D gene: TRBD2
clone size: .
CDR3 protein: CASSKGTTLTDTQYF
CDR3 DNA: TGTGCCAGCAGCAAGGGGACTACCCTCACAGATACGCAGTATTTT

V gene: TRBV6-6
J gene: TRBJ1-2
D gene: .
clone size: .
CDR3 protein: CASSYSNYGYTF
CDR3 DNA: TGTGCCAGCAGTTACTCTAACTATGGCTACACCTTC

V gene: TRBV2
J gene: TRBJ2-1
D gene: TRBD2
clone size: .
CDR3 protein: CASNPAGDYNEQFF
CDR3 DNA: TGTGCCAGTAACCCAGCGGGAGACTACAATGAGCAGTTCTTC

V gene: TRBV2
J gene: TRBJ1-1
D gene: .
clone size: once
CDR3 protein: CASSVDGGSEAFF
CDR3 DNA: TGTGCCAGCAGTGTTGACGGGGGGTCTGAAGCTTTCTTT

V gene: TRBV5-1
J gene: TRBJ1-6
D gene: .
clone size: .
CDR3 protein: CASSLAGSSSYNSPLHF
CDR3 DNA: TGCGCCAGCAGCTTGGCAGGGTCTAGCTCCTATAATTCACCCCTCCACTTT